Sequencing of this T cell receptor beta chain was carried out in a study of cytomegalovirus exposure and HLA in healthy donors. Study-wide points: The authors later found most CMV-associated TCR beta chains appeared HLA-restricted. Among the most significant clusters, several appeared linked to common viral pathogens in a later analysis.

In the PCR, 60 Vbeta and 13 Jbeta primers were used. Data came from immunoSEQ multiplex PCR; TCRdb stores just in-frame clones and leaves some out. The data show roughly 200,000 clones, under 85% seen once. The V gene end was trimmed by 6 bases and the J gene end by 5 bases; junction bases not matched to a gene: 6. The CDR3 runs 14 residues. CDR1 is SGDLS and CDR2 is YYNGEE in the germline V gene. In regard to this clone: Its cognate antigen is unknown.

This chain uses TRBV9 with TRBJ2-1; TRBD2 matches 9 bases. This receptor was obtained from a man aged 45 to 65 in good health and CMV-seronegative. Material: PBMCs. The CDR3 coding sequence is TGTGCCAGCAATAGGCGGGAGGGCAACAATGAGCAGTTCTTC. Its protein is CASNRREGNNEQFF.